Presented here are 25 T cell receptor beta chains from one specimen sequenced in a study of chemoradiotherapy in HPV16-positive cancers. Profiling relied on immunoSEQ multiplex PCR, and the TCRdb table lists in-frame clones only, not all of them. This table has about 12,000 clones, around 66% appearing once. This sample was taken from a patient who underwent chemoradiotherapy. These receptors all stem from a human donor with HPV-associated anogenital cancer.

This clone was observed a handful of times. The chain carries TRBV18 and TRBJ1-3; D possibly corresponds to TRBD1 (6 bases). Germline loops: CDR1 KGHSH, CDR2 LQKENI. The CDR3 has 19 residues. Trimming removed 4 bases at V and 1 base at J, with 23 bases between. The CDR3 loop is CASSLLPGGLSTSGNTIYF. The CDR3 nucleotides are TGTGCCAGCTCACTTCTCCCGGGGGGCCTAAGTACATCTGGAAACACCATATATTTT.

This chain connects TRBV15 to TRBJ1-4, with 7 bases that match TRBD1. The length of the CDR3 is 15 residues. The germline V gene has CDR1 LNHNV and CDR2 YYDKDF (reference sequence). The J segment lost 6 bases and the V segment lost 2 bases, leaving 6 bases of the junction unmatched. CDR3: CATSRYRGGDEKLFF. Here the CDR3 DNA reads TGTGCCACCAGCAGATACAGGGGAGGCGATGAAAAACTGTTTTTT.

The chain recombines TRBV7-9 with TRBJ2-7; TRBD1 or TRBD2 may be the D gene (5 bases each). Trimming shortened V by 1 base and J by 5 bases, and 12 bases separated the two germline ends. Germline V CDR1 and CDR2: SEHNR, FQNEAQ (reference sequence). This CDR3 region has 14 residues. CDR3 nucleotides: TGTGCCAGCAGCTTAGGAGGCAGGGACCACGAGCAGTACTTC. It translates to CASSLGGRDHEQYF. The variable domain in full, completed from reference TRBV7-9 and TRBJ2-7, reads DTGVSQNPRHKITKRGQNVTFRCDPISEHNRLYWYRQTLGQGPEFLTYFQNEAQLEKSRLLSDRFSAERPKGSFSTLEIQRTEQGDSAMYLCASSLGGRDHEQYFGPGTRLTVT.

The CDR3 DNA follows: TGTGCCAGCAGCGTAGGACAGGTTAATTCACCCCTCCACTTT. It encodes CASSVGQVNSPLHF. V usage is TRBV9 and J usage is TRBJ1-6, with D perhaps TRBD1 (6 bases). From germline, CDR1 is SGDLS and CDR2 YYNGEE. The CDR3 length is 14 residues. V lost 0 bases, J lost 6 bases, and 7 bases lay in between.

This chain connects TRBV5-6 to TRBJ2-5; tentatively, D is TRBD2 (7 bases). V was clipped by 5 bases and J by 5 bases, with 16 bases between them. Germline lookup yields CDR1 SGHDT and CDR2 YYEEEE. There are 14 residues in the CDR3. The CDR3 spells CASSSGGRGETQYF. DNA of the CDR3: TGTGCCAGCAGTTCGGGGGGCAGGGGCGAGACCCAGTACTTC. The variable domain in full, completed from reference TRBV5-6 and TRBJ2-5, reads DAGVTQSPTHLIKTRGQQVTLRCSPKSGHDTVSWYQQALGQGPQFIFQYYEEEERQRGNFPDRFSGHQFPNYSSELNVNALLLGDSALYLCASSSGGRGETQYFGPGTRLLVL.

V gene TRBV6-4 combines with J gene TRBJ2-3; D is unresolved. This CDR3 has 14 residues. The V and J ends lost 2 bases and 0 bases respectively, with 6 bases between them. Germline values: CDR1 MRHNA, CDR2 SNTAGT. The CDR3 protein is CASSDGESTDTQYF. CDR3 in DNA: TGTGCCAGCAGTGACGGAGAGAGCACAGATACGCAGTATTTT.

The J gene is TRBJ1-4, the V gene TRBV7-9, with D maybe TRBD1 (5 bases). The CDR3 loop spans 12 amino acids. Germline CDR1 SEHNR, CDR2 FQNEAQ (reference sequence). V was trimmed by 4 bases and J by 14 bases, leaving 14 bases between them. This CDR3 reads CASSSKQTDLFF. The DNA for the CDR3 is TGTGCCAGCAGCTCCAAGCAGACAGACCTGTTTTTT.

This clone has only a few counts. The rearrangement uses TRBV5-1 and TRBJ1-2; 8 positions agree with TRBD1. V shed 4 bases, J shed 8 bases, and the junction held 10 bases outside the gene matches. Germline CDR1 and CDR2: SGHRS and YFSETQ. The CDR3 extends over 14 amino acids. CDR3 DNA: TGCGCCAGCAGCCACGGACAGGGTAGTAGCGGCTACACCTTC. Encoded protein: CASSHGQGSSGYTF.

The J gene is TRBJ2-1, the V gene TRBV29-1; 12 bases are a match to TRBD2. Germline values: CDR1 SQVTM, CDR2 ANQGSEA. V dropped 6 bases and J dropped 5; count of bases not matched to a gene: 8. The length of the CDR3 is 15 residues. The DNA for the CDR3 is TGCAGCGTCTCCGACCGACTAGCGGGAGACAATGAGCAGTTCTTC. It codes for CSVSDRLAGDNEQFF.

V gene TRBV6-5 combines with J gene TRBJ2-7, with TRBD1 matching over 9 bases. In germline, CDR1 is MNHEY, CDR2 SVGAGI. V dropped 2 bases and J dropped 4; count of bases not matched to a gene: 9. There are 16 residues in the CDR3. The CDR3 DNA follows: TGTGCCAGCAGTTACCCGACAACAGGGGGCTATTACGAGCAGTACTTC. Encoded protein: CASSYPTTGGYYEQYF.

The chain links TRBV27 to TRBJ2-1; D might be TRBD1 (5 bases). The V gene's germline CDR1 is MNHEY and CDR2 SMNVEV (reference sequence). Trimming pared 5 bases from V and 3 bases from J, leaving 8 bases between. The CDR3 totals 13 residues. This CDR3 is CASSPGYYNEQFF. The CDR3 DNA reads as TGTGCCAGCAGTCCAGGGTACTACAATGAGCAGTTCTTC.

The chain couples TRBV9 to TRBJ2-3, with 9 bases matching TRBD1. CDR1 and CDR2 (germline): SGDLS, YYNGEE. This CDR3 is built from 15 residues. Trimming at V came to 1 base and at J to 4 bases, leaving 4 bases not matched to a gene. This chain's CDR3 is CASSVRDREADTQYF. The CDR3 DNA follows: TGTGCCAGCAGCGTACGGGACAGGGAGGCAGATACGCAGTATTTT.

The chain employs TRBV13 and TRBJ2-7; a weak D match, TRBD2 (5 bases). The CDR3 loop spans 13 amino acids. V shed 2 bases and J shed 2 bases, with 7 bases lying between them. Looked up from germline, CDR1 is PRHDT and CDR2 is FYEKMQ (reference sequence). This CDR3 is CASSLYGAYEQYF. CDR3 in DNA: TGTGCCAGCAGCTTATACGGGGCCTACGAGCAGTACTTC.

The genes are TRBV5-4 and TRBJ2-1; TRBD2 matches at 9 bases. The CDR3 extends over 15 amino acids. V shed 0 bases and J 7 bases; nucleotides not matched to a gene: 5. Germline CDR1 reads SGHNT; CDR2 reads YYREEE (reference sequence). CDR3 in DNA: TGTGCCAGCAGCTTGGCCTCTAGCGGGACGAATGAGCAGTTCTTC. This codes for CASSLASSGTNEQFF.

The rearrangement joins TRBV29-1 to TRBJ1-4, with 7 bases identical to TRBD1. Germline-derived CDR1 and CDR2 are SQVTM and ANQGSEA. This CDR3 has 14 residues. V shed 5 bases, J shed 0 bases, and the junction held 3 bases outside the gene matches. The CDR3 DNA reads TGCAGCGTTTCCGGACAGGCAACTAATGAAAAACTGTTTTTT. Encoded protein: CSVSGQATNEKLFF.

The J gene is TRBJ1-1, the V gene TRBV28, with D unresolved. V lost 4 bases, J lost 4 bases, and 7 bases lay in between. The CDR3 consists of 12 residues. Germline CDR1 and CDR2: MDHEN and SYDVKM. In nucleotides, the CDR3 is TGTGCCAGCAGTTGGGGAATCACTGAAGCTTTCTTT. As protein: CASSWGITEAFF.

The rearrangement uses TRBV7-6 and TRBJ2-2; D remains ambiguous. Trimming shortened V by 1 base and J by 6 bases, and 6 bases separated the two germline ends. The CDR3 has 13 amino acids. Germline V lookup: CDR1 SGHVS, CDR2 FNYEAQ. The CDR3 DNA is TGTGCCAGCAGCTTAGAGCCCGCCGGGGAGCTGTTTTTT. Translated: CASSLEPAGELFF.

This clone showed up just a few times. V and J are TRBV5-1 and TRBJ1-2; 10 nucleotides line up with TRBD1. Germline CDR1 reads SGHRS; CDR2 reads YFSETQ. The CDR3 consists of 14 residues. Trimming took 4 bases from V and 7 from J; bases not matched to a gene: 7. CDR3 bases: TGCGCCAGCAGCCGTCCCGGGACAGGGGCTGGCTACACCTTC. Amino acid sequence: CASSRPGTGAGYTF. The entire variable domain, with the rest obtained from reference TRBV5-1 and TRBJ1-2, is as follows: KAGVTQTPRYLIKTRGQQVTLSCSPISGHRSVSWYQQTPGQGLQFLFEYFSETQRNKGNFPGRFSGRQFSNSRSEMNVSTLELGDSALYLCASSRPGTGAGYTFGSGTRLTVV.

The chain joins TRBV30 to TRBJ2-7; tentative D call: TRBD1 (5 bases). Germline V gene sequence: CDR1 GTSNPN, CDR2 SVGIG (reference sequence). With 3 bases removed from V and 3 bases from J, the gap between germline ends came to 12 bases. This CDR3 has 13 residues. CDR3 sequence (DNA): TGTGCCTGGAGGGTGCCGCAGGGCTACGAGCAGTACTTC. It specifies CAWRVPQGYEQYF.

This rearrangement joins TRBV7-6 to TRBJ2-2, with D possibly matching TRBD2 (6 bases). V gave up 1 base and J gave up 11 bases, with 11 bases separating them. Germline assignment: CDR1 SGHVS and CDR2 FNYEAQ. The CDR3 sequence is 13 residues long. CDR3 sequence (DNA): TGTGCCAGCAGCTTAGATCCGGGAGCCGAGCTGTTTTTT. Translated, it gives CASSLDPGAELFF.

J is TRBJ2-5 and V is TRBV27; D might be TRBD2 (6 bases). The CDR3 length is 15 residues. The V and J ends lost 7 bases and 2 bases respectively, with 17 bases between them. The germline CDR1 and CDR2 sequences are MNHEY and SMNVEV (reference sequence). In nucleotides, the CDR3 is TGTGCCAGCAAGCCACGACTAGACAGACAAGAGACCCAGTACTTC. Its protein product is CASKPRLDRQETQYF.

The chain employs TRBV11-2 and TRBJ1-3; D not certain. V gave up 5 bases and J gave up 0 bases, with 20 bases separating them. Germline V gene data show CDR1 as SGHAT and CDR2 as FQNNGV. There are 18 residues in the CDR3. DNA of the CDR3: TGTGCCAGCAGCAACAGATTCTCGGGTCTCAGCTCTGGAAACACCATATATTTT. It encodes CASSNRFSGLSSGNTIYF.

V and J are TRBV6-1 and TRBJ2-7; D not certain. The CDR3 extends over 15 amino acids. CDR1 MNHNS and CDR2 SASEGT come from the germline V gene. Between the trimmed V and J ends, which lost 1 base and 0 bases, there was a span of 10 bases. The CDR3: CASSEVAGNSYEQYF. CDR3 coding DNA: TGTGCCAGCAGTGAAGTGGCAGGTAACTCCTACGAGCAGTACTTC.

The CDR3 DNA reads TGTGCCAGCAGCTTCATCCCAGGGAACACTGAAGCTTTCTTT. Its protein is CASSFIPGNTEAFF. The chain combines TRBV7-6 with TRBJ1-1, with D unresolved. The CDR3 is 14 residues long. Germline V gives CDR1 SGHVS, CDR2 FNYEAQ. Trimming took off 3 bases at V and 1 base at J, with 9 bases between the two ends.

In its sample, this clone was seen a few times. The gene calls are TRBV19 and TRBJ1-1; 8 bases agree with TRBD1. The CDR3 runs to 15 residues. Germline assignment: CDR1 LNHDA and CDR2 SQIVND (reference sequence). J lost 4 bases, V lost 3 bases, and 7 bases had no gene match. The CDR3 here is CASSIPQGASTEAFF. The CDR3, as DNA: TGTGCCAGTAGTATCCCCCAGGGGGCGAGCACTGAAGCTTTCTTT.